This T cell receptor (beta chain) came from a study of immune heterogeneity within non-small cell lung tumors (dated by TCRdb to 2016 to 2019). Describing the broader study: Histology comprised a handful of squamous cell carcinomas, more than 8 non-squamous carcinomas and 1 tumor not otherwise specified. To look at intratumoral immune heterogeneity, the study ran whole-exome sequencing, RNA-seq and TCR beta repertoire sequencing on several spatially distinct regions taken from every NSCLC tumor. Transcriptome data were available for just 35 to 50 loci from eleven to twelve patients, whereas TCR repertoire analysis spanned around 57 tumor loci from some 16 patients. Neoantigen binding to each patient's HLA alleles was predicted with netMHCpan-3.0 for mutant peptides of 8 to 11 amino acids. Paper-wide results and their limitations: Within a given patient, the same dominant CDR3B clonotypes showed up repeatedly across loci, although different tumor locations also carried unique high-frequency clones. Local tumor mutational burden and local T-cell repertoire clonality had a statistically significant but moderate positive correlation (R about 0.3). For the most part, high-frequency TCR beta clonotypes differed from one individual patient to another.

The TCR template was genomic DNA extracted from bulk tumor tissue, and approximately 600 ng of gDNA was amplified for each sample. During surgery, several biopsies were collected from each primary tumor and placed as far from one another as possible within the tumor mass. The study cohort was described as untreated, and the patients were newly diagnosed NSCLC cases having curative surgery. The samples came from 15 patients with newly diagnosed non-small cell lung cancer who were having surgery intended to be curative. A couple of independent pathologists reviewed the resected tumor masses. Only high-quality DNA and RNA samples were carried forward to sequencing. As regards this clonotype: Its antigen target is currently unknown. No clone much larger than this one lies a single base away; base qualities are absent.

The cysteine opens and the phenylalanine closes a CDR3 of 14 amino acids. Only the CDR3 portion is preserved as DNA: 42 bases, with reading frame beginning at the first base. Clipping removes 6 bases from V and 3 bases from J, with 5 as the unmatched junction base count. The germline V gene provides CDR1 SGHDT and CDR2 YYEEEE. The TCR beta CDR3 region was amplified with a multiplex PCR system whose first round ran for approximately 11 cycles using 32 V-gene forward primers and 13 J-gene reverse primers. First-round PCR used a QIAGEN Multiplex PCR Kit, and primer sequences were filed in Chinese patent CN105087789A. In a second PCR round, Illumina universal primers were added with the Phusion High-Fidelity PCR Kit. Paired-end sequencing of TCR libraries was carried out on the Illumina HiSeq X Ten platform at a read length of 151 bp. Per the original workflow: Cutadapt removed reads without multiplex PCR primers, PEAR merged read pairs, and MiXCR with default settings called CDR3 regions. Repertoire diversity was assessed by Shannon entropy, and clonality was calculated as one minus the Shannon entropy divided by the ln of the count of productive unique sequences. A clonotype counted as a dominant or high-frequency T-cell clone when its frequency was 0.5% or higher. TCRdb ran its own pipeline on the public reads, namely fastp trimming at Q25 and MiXCR clone calling, and kept in-frame beta chains. Rows with one shared CDR3 protein collapse into an entry with the most common genes and DNA. TCRdb's processing, not the authors', yielded these V and J calls. Recorded for this sample are 7,000 to 9,000 distinct CDR3 sequences; around 23% of them occurred a single time. Together, the top ten hold around 15% of the sample.

The sample consisted of lung tumor tissue. The rearranged chain carries TRBV5-6 and TRBJ1-2, with 10 bases aligning to TRBD1. The origin of this receptor is a man between 60 and 70 years old with non-small cell lung cancer. The nucleotide sequence is TGTGCCAGCATCCCCGGACAGGGGGACTATGGCTACACCTTC. This gives the protein CASIPGQGDYGYTF.